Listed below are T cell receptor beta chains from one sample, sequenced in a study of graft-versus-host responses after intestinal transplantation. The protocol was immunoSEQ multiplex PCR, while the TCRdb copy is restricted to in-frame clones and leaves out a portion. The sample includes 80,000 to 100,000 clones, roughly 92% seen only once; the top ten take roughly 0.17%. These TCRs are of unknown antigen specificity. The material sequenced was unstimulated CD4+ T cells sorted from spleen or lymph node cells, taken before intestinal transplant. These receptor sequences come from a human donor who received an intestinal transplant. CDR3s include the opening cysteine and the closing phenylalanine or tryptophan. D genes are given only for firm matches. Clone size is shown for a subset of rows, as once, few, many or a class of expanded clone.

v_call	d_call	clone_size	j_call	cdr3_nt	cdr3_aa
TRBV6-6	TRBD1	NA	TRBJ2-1	TGTGCCAGCAGTGGACGACAGGGGGTCGATGAGCAGTTCTTC	CASSGRQGVDEQFF
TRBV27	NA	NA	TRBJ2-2	TGTGCCAGCAGCCATAGTTTATACCCAGGGAACACCGGGGAGCTGTTTTTT	CASSHSLYPGNTGELFF
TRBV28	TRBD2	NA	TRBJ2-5	TGTGCCACCACCCCGGATAGCGGGAGGGATGACTTC	CATTPDSGRDDF
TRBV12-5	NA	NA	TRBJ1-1	TGTGCTAGTGGTTTGTCACAGCTTGAAGCTTTCTTT	CASGLSQLEAFF
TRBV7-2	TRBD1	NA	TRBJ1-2	TGTGCCAGCAGCTTAGGGGCAGGGGGCCGACTCTATGGCTACACCTTC	CASSLGAGGRLYGYTF
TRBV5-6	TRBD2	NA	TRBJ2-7	TGTGCCAGCAGCTCCAACCTTAGCGGGAATCGCTACGAGCAGTACTTC	CASSSNLSGNRYEQYF
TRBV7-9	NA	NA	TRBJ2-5	TGTGCCAGCAGCCTAAGGGGTGGATTCTCCCAGTACTTC	CASSLRGGFSQYF
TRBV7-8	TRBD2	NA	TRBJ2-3	TGTGCCAGCAGCTACCAGGGACTAGCGAGCGCAGATACGCAGTATTTT	CASSYQGLASADTQYF
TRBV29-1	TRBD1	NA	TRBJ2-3	TGCAGCGTAGGACAGGGAGGCCCAGATACGCAGTATTTT	CSVGQGGPDTQYF
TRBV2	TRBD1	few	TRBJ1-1	TGTGCCAGCAGTGATCGGACAGGGGTCCCTGAAGCTTTCTTT	CASSDRTGVPEAFF
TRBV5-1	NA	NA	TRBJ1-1	TGCGCCAGCAGCTTGTTTAGAGACACTGAAGCTTTCTTT	CASSLFRDTEAFF
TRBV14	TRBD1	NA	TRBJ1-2	TGTGCCAGCAGCCTTATCGACAGGGGTGGCTACACCTTC	CASSLIDRGGYTF
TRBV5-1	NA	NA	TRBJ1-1	TGCGCCAGCAGCCCGGACGGACAGATGAACACTGAAGCTTTCTTT	CASSPDGQMNTEAFF
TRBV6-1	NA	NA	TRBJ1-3	TGTGCCAGCAGGGGTGTACAGGTGTCTGGAAACACCATATATTTT	CASRGVQVSGNTIYF
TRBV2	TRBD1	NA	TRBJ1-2	TGTGCCAGCAGTCAGAGCCGGGACAGCTATGGCTACACCTTC	CASSQSRDSYGYTF
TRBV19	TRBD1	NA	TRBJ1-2	TGTGCCAGTAAAAACTCCGGGACAGGGTTTCGTGGCTACACCTTC	CASKNSGTGFRGYTF
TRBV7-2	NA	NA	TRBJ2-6	TGTGCCAGCGACACCAGGGGTAGGCCCTCTGGGGCCAACGTCCTGACTTTC	CASDTRGRPSGANVLTF
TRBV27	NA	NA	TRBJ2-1	TGTGCCAGCAGTTTCTTTCCCAGGGCCAATGAGCAGTTCTTC	CASSFFPRANEQFF
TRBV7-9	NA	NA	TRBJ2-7	TGTGCCAGCAGCTCGACCCCCGGGACATCGTCTTACGAGCAGTACTTC	CASSSTPGTSSYEQYF
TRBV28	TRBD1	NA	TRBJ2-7	TGTGCCAGCAGTCCACGAGGACAGGGGAATTCCTACGAGCAGTACTTC	CASSPRGQGNSYEQYF
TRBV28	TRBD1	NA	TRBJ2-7	TGTGCCAGCAGTTTAGGGGGAACAGGGGCCCACGAGCAGTACTTC	CASSLGGTGAHEQYF
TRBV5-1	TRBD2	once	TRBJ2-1	TGCGCCAGCAGCCCGGACGGACTAGCGGGAGAGCAGTTCTTC	CASSPDGLAGEQFF
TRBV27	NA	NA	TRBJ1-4	TGTGCCAGCAGTTTTTCATACACACCCCGGGAGACAGAGAATGAAAAACTGTTTTTT	CASSFSYTPRETENEKLFF
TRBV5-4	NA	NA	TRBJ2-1	TGTGCCAGCAGCTTGGTAGGGAGCAATGAGCAGTTCTTC	CASSLVGSNEQFF
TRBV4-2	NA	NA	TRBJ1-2	TGTGCCAGCTCAGATGAGACAGCCCGTGGCTACACCTTC	CASSDETARGYTF
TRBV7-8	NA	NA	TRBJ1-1	TGTGCCAGCAGCTTAGCAACGACAGGACTTAGGAACACTGAAGCTTTCTTT	CASSLATTGLRNTEAFF
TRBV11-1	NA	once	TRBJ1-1	TGTGCCAGCAGCTTAGCGCAGGGGAGCATGAACACTGAAGCTTTCTTT	CASSLAQGSMNTEAFF
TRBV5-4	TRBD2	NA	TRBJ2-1	TGTGCCAGCAGCTTGTATGATAGCGGGGTAGTCTACAATGAGCAGTTCTTC	CASSLYDSGVVYNEQFF
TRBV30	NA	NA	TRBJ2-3	TGTGCCTGGAGTGTACGACTAGGGGAAACAGATACGCAGTATTTT	CAWSVRLGETDTQYF
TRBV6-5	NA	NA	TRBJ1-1	TGTGCCAGCAGAATGCAGGCATTTACTGAAGCTTTCTTT	CASRMQAFTEAFF
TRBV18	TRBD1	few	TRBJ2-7	TGTGCCAGCTCACCTACAGGGGGCGACGGGGGGCAGTACTTC	CASSPTGGDGGQYF
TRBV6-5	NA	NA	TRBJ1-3	TGTGCCAGCAGTTTCCTGGGCAGAGGAAACACCATATATTTT	CASSFLGRGNTIYF
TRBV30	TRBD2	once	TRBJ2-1	TGTGCCTGGGACCCCGGGACTAGCGGTTTTAGCTCCTACAATGAGCAGTTCTTC	CAWDPGTSGFSSYNEQFF
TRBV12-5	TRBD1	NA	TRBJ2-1	TGTGCTAGTGGACCGTTCAGGGGGCCCTACAATGAGCAGTTCTTC	CASGPFRGPYNEQFF
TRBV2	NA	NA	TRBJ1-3	TGTGCCAGCAGTGAAACAGGAGAGGTCGGAAACACCATATATTTT	CASSETGEVGNTIYF
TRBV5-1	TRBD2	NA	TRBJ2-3	TGCGCCAGCAGCTTGGTCACTAGCGGGAGTGGCACAGATACGCAGTATTTT	CASSLVTSGSGTDTQYF
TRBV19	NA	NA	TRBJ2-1	TGTGCCAGTAGTGGGGACTGGGACGGTGAGCAGTTCTTC	CASSGDWDGEQFF
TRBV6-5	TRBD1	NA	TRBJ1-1	TGTGCCAGCAGGGGAGACAGGGCCCCGAACACTGAAGCTTTCTTT	CASRGDRAPNTEAFF
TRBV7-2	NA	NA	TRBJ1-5	TGTGCCAGCAGCTTAGTATCGGGGGGCAATCAGCCCCAGCATTTT	CASSLVSGGNQPQHF